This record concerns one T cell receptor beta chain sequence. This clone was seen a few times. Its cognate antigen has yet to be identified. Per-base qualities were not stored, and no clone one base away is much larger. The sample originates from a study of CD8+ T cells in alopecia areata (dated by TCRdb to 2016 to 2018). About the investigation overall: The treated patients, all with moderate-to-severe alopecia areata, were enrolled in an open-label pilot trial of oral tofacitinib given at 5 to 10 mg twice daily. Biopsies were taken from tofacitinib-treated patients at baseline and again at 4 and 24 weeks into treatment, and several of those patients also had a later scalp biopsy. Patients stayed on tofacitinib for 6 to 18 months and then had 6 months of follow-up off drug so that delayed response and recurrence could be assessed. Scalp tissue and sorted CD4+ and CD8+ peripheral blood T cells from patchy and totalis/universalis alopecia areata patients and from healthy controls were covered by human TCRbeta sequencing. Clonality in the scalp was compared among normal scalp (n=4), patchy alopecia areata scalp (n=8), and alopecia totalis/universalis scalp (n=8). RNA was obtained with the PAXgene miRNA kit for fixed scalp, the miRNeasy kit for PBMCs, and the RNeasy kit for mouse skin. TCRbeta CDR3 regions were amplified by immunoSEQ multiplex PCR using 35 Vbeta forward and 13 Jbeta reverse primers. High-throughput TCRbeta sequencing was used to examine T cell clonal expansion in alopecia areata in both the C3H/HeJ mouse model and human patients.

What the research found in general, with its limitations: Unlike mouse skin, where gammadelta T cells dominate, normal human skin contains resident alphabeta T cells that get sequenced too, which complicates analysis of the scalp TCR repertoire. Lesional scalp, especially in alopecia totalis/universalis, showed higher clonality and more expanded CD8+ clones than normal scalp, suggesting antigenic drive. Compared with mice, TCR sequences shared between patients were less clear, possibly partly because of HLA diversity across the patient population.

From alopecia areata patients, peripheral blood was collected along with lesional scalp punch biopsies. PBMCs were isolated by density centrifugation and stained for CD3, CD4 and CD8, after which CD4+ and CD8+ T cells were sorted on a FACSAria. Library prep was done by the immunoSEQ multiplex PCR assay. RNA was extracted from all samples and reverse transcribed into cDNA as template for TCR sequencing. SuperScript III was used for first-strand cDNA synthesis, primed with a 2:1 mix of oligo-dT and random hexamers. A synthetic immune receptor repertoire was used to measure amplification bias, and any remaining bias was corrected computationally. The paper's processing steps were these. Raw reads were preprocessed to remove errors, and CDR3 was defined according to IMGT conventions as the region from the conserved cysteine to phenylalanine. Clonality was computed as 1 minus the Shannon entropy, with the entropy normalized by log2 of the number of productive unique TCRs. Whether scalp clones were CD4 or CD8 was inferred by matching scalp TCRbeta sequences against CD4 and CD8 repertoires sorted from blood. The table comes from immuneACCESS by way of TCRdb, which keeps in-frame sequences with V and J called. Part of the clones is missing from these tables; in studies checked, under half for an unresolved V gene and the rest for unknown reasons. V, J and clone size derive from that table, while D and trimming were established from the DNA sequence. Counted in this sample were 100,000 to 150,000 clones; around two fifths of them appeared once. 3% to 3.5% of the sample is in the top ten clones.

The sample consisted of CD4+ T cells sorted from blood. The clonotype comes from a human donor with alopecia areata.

The nucleotides are TGCGCCAGCAGCCCCGAAGAGGGGGAGGCAGGCAGAAGCAATCAGCCCCAGCATTTT. Its protein is CASSPEEGEAGRSNQPQHF. Rearrangement joined TRBV4-3 to TRBJ1-5, and possibly TRBD1, on 6 matching bases. The CDR3 has 19 amino acids, counting the end cysteine and phenylalanine. Only CDR3 DNA remains: 57 bases, in frame from the first base. Trimming at the junction amounts to 4 bases on V and 1 base on J, and the germline ends lie 23 bases apart. CDR1 and CDR2, per the germline V gene, are LGHNA and YSLEER.